A single TCR beta chain is shown here with its context. These data are taken from a study of CD8+ T cells in alopecia areata. Whole-study context: Twice daily, treated patients received 5 to 10 mg of oral tofacitinib.

Specified treatment: oral pan-JAK inhibitor, 5-10 mg twice daily. Alopecia areata patients provided lesional scalp punch biopsies and peripheral blood. Extracted from the samples, RNA was reverse transcribed into cDNA to serve as the sequencing template. Sequencing used immunoSEQ multiplex PCR; TCRdb keeps in-frame clones, though not all of them. In the table there are 150,000 to 200,000 clones, 60% to 75% of which are singletons. Germline CDR1 is SGDLS and CDR2 is YYNGEE. V gave up 3 bases and J gave up 10 bases; unmatched junction bases: 11. This CDR3 has 14 amino acids. This receptor was taken from a human donor with alopecia areata. Sequencing was performed on CD4+ T cells sorted from blood, taken at week 24, from a patient treated with tofacitinib. The gene calls are TRBV9 and TRBJ2-5, with 8 bases identical to TRBD2. The CDR3 spells CASSAPGGEEVQYF. The CDR3 DNA reads TGTGCCAGCAGCGCCCCCGGGGGGGAGGAGGTCCAGTACTTC.